Sequencing of this T cell receptor (beta chain) was carried out in a study of T cell responses to AZD1222 COVID-19 vaccine. The germline gives CDR1 SNHLY, CDR2 FYNNEI. This CDR3 contains 14 residues. With 7 bases clipped from V and 10 bases from J, the junction kept 14 bases outside the gene matches. This table comes from immunoSEQ multiplex PCR, and its TCRdb copy is limited to in-frame clones, with some not included. The data hold 150,000 to 190,000 clones, with 80% to 90% observed a single time. The sample in question was peripheral blood, obtained 28 days after the second AZD1222 dose. The chain uses TRBV2 and TRBJ2-5, with 8 bases that match TRBD2. This clonotype was sampled from an adult who received the AZD1222 COVID-19 vaccine. The CDR3 DNA is TGTGCCAGCACCCGGGGGCAGCCGCGGGGGGACCAGTACTTC. Protein product: CASTRGQPRGDQYF.